The sequence of this T cell receptor beta chain was determined in a study of blood T cells in healthy people across ages. The second PCR ran about 6 to 12 cycles with a sample-barcoded 5' primer and J-beta primers. TCRdb re-derived calls from the 5' RACE reads in MiXCR, one entry per CDR3 protein. The sample has about 1,600,000 distinct CDR3 sequences; roughly 40% are singletons. The germline gives CDR1 LGHNA, CDR2 YNFKEQ. CDR3 length: 14 amino acids. Every participating donor contributed about 10 milliliters of peripheral blood through a draw. The study's findings and limits: It was the long-lived donors that had more naive CD4+ cells and higher diversity than aged donors. Possibly confounding the expanded clonotype changes was the fact that donor CMV status was unknown.

Comments on this clonotype: Its specificity is not known. A read error may produce the germline difference seen at one junction end.

Sample: blood. The clonotype originates from a woman aged 18-35 years in good health. This rearrangement joins TRBV4-2 to TRBJ1-5; no reliable D call. In nucleotides, the CDR3 is TGTGCCGGCAGCCAAGAGGCGAGCAATCAGCCCCAGCATTTT. It translates to CAGSQEASNQPQHF.